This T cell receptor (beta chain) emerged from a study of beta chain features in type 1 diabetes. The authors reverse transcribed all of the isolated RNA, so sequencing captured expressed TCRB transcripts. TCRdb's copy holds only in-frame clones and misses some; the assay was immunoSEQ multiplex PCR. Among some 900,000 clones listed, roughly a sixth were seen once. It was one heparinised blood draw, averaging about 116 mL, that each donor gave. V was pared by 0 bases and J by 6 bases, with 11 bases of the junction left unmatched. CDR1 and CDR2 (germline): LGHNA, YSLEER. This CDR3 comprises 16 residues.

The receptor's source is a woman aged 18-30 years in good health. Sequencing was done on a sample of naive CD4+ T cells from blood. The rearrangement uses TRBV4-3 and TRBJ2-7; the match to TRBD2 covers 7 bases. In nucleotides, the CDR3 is TGCGCCAGCAGCCAAGAGCCAAGTGCGGGAGTGGGCGAGCAGTACTTC. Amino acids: CASSQEPSAGVGEQYF.